The 18 T cell receptor beta chains given below trace back to one sample, sequenced in a study of chemoradiotherapy in HPV16-positive cancers. The repertoire was sequenced with immunoSEQ multiplex PCR; TCRdb's copy has only in-frame clones and lacks some. Of about 5,000 clones listed, around 77% are singletons. This material consisted of tumor tissue, taken from a patient who underwent chemoradiotherapy. These TCRs come from a human donor with HPV-associated anogenital cancer.

This chain uses TRBV28 with TRBJ2-5; 9 nucleotides match TRBD1. Per germline, CDR1 MDHEN and CDR2 SYDVKM. The CDR3 extends over 15 amino acids. With V trimmed by 2 bases and J by 4 bases, 5 bases remained unmatched. CDR3 residues: CASSLTGGGGETQYF. The CDR3 coding sequence is TGTGCCAGCAGTTTAACAGGGGGCGGCGGAGAGACCCAGTACTTC. The entire variable domain, with the rest obtained from reference TRBV28 and TRBJ2-5, is as follows: DVKVTQSSRYLVKRTGEKVFLECVQDMDHENMFWYRQDPGLGLRLIYFSYDVKMKEKGDIPEGYSVSREKKERFSLILESASTNQTSMYLCASSLTGGGGETQYFGPGTRLLVL.

The chain recombines TRBV6-4 with TRBJ2-3, with 8 bases aligning to TRBD1. The CDR3 is made up of 14 amino acids. Per germline, CDR1 MRHNA and CDR2 SNTAGT. V shed 4 bases and J 6 bases; nucleotides not matched to a gene: 6. The chain's CDR3 is CASSVGQEGDTQYF. The CDR3, as DNA: TGTGCCAGCAGTGTGGGACAGGAGGGGGATACGCAGTATTTT.

The rearrangement uses TRBV29-1 and TRBJ2-7; D gene uncertain. Trimming stripped 4 bases from V and 8 bases from J, with 15 bases between. This CDR3 is 12 amino acids long. Germline V gene lookup returns CDR1 SQVTM and CDR2 ANQGSEA. This CDR3 is CSVATRGGKQYF. In DNA form, the CDR3 reads TGCAGCGTTGCGACCAGAGGTGGGAAGCAGTACTTC.

The genes are TRBV6-4 and TRBJ2-1; unclear D gene. CDR1 is MRHNA and CDR2 is SNTAGT in the germline V gene. The CDR3 covers 13 residues. With 3 bases removed from V and 10 bases from J, the gap between germline ends came to 13 bases. The CDR3 nucleotides are TGTGCCAGCAGTGATGAGGCCGCCGGGGAGCAGTTCTTC. Translating it yields CASSDEAAGEQFF.

The chain uses TRBV13 and TRBJ1-2, with 9 bases fitting TRBD1. The V gene end was trimmed by 4 bases and the J gene end by 8 bases; junction bases not matched to a gene: 5. The germline CDR1 and CDR2 sequences are PRHDT and FYEKMQ (reference sequence). CDR3 length: 13 amino acids. This CDR3 is CASSWDREGGYTF. In DNA, the CDR3 is TGTGCCAGCAGCTGGGACAGGGAGGGCGGCTACACCTTC.

This chain joins TRBV5-1 and TRBJ2-1; 11 bases align to TRBD2. CDR3 size: 14 residues. J lost 10 bases, V lost 4 bases, and 7 bases had no gene match. Germline values: CDR1 SGHRS, CDR2 YFSETQ. This chain's CDR3 is CASSTTSGGREQFF. The CDR3, as DNA: TGCGCCAGCAGCACAACTAGCGGGGGACGGGAGCAGTTCTTC.

In regard to this clone: The same CDR3 can be traced to other DNA sequences in this sample. The rearrangement links TRBV9 to TRBJ2-1; the match to TRBD2 covers 13 bases. Germline trimming cut 0 bases from V and 7 bases from J; bases unmatched to any gene: 1. The CDR3 is made up of 15 amino acids. The germline V gene encodes CDR1 SGDLS and CDR2 YYNGEE. In DNA form, the CDR3 reads TGTGCCAGCAGCGTAGAGGGACTAGCGGGAAATGAGCAGTTCTTC. This translates into CASSVEGLAGNEQFF.

The rearrangement joins TRBV11-1 to TRBJ1-1, with D perhaps matching TRBD1 (5 bases). V was clipped by 4 bases and J by 5 bases, with 17 bases between them. This CDR3 is 15 amino acids long. CDR1 is SGHAT and CDR2 is FQDESV in the germline V gene (reference sequence). The CDR3 protein is CASSSGRVRRTEAFF. The CDR3 region has the DNA TGTGCCAGCAGCTCGGGACGGGTACGGAGAACTGAAGCTTTCTTT.

The chain recombines TRBV7-7 with TRBJ2-3; D possibly uses TRBD1 or TRBD2 (5 bases each). The CDR3 covers 18 residues. V gave up 5 bases and J gave up 1 base, with 22 bases separating them. Germline CDR1 reads SSHAT; CDR2 reads FNYEAQ (reference sequence). In nucleotides, the CDR3 is TGTGCCAGCAGCCCAGGGAGAGGGGACGTTCGGGGCACAGATACGCAGTATTTT. Translation gives CASSPGRGDVRGTDTQYF.

This clone was seen a handful of times. J is TRBJ2-1 and V is TRBV7-3; 10 nucleotides agree with TRBD2. This CDR3 has 15 residues. Per germline, CDR1 SGHTA and CDR2 FQGTGA. Trimming at V came to 0 bases and at J to 6 bases, leaving 2 bases not matched to a gene. As DNA, the CDR3 is TGTGCCAGCAGCTTAACAGCGGGGGGGCTCAATGAGCAGTTCTTC. Its translation is CASSLTAGGLNEQFF.

This sequence joins TRBV9 and TRBJ1-5; 8 positions agree with TRBD1. With 3 bases clipped from V and 5 bases from J, the junction kept 4 bases outside the gene matches. Germline V gene data show CDR1 as SGDLS and CDR2 as YYNGEE. The CDR3 has 14 residues. DNA for the CDR3: TGTGCCAGCAGCGCACAGGGGGGGGATCAGCCCCAGCATTTT. Translating gives CASSAQGGDQPQHF.

This rearrangement joins TRBV19 to TRBJ2-7, with D hard to call. This CDR3 is built from 13 residues. Trimming pared 6 bases from V and 4 bases from J, leaving 13 bases between. Germline CDR1 LNHDA, CDR2 SQIVND (reference sequence). Here the CDR3 reads CASSRPGGYEQYF. The CDR3 nucleotides are TGTGCCAGTAGCAGACCGGGTGGTTACGAGCAGTACTTC.

The chain combines TRBV5-1 with TRBJ2-7; 10 bases align to TRBD1. V lost 4 bases, J lost 3 bases, and 7 bases stayed unmatched. CDR1 is SGHRS and CDR2 is YFSETQ in the germline V gene. CDR3 size: 15 residues. In DNA form, the CDR3 reads TGCGCCAGCAGCCCGGGACAGGGGAACATCTACGAGCAGTACTTC. Residues: CASSPGQGNIYEQYF.

This chain links TRBV30 with TRBJ2-5; TRBD2 matches at 10 bases. V lost 1 base to trimming and J lost 7 bases; unmatched junction nucleotides: 9. The CDR3 runs 15 residues. Per germline, CDR1 GTSNPN and CDR2 SVGIG (reference sequence). This chain's CDR3 is CAWSAGLAARMTQYF. The CDR3 nucleotides read TGTGCCTGGAGTGCCGGACTAGCGGCCCGAATGACCCAGTACTTC.

Only one count was recorded for this clone. The chain couples TRBV9 to TRBJ1-4, with TRBD1 as a possible D gene (5 bases). Trimming removed 2 bases at V and 6 bases at J, with 14 bases between. Germline V gene sequence: CDR1 SGDLS, CDR2 YYNGEE. CDR3 length: 15 residues. This CDR3 reads CASSVGADSHEKLFF. The DNA of the CDR3 is TGTGCCAGCAGCGTTGGTGCAGACAGCCATGAAAAACTGTTTTTT.

The genes are TRBV23-1 and TRBJ1-1; 10 positions agree with TRBD1. TRBV23-1 is given ORF status, its function remaining uncertain. The ends lost 5 bases at V and 1 base at J; junction bases unmatched: 10. The CDR3 totals 17 residues. CDR3 amino acids: CASSFPGQGRGNTEAFF. CDR3 in DNA: TGCGCCAGCAGTTTCCCGGGACAGGGGAGGGGGAACACTGAAGCTTTCTTT.

V usage is TRBV7-9 and J usage is TRBJ1-1; 7 bases line up with TRBD1. The CDR3 extends over 13 amino acids. Germline values: CDR1 SEHNR, CDR2 FQNEAQ (reference sequence). V shed 7 bases and J 4 bases; nucleotides not matched to a gene: 6. The CDR3: CASTTGASTEAFF. In nucleotides, the CDR3 is TGTGCCAGCACCACAGGGGCCAGCACTGAAGCTTTCTTT.

The V and J genes are TRBV7-9 and TRBJ1-5; D perhaps matches TRBD1 (5 bases). CDR3 length equals 11 residues. Germline CDR1 reads SEHNR; CDR2 reads FQNEAQ (reference sequence). Trimming cost V 5 bases and J 9 bases, with 8 bases left between them. CDR3 DNA sequence: TGTGCCAGCAGCCGCGGGGGGCCCCAGCATTTT. It translates to CASSRGGPQHF.